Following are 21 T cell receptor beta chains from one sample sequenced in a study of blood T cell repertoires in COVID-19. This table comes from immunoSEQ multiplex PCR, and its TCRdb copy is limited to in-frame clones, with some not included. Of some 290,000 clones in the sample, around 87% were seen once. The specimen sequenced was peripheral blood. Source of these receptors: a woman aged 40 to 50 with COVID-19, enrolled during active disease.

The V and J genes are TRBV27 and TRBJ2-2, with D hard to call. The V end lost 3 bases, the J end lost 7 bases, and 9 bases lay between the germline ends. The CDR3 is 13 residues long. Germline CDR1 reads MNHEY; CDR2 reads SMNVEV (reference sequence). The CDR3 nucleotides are TGTGCCAGCAGTTTGGCCTTGAACGGGGAGCTGTTTTTT. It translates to CASSLALNGELFF.

This CDR3 reads CATSIQGIWGNTIYF. Here the CDR3 DNA reads TGTGCCACCAGTATACAGGGCATCTGGGGAAACACCATATATTTT. This chain uses TRBV24-1 with TRBJ1-3; D is perhaps TRBD1 (6 bases). CDR1 KGHDR and CDR2 SFDVKD come from the germline V gene. V was clipped by 6 bases and J by 4 bases, with 15 bases between them. This CDR3 has 15 residues.

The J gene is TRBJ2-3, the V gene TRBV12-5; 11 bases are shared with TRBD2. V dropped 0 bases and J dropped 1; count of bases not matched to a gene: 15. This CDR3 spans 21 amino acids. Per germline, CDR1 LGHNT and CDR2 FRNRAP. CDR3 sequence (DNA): TGTGCTAGTGGTTTGGTAGTGAGACTAGCGGGAACAGGTCTTGGCACAGATACGCAGTATTTT. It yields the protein CASGLVVRLAGTGLGTDTQYF.

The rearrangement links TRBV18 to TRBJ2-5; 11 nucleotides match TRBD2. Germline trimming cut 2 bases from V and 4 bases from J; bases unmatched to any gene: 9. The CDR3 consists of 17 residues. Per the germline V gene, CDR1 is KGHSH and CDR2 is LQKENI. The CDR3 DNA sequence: TGTGCCAGCTCACCAGGATTAGCGGGAGGGCCTGGAGAGACCCAGTACTTC. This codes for CASSPGLAGGPGETQYF.

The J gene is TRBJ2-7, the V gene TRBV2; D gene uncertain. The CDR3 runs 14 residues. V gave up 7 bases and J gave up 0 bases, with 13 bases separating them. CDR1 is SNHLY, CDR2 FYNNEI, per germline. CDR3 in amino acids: CASIYQATSYEQYF. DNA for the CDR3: TGTGCCAGCATTTATCAAGCCACCTCCTACGAGCAGTACTTC.

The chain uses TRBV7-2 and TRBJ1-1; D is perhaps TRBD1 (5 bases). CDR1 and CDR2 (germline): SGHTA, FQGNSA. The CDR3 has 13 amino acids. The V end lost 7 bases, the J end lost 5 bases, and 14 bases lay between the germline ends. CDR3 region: CASTSEGRTEAFF. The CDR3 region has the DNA TGTGCCAGCACCTCGGAGGGGAGGACTGAAGCTTTCTTT.

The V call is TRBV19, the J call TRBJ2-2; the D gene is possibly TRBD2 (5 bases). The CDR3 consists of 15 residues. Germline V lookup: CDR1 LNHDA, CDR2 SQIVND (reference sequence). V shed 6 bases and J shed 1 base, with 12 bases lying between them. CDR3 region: CASRLAGENTGELFF. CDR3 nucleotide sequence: TGTGCCAGTAGATTGGCGGGCGAGAACACCGGGGAGCTGTTTTTT.

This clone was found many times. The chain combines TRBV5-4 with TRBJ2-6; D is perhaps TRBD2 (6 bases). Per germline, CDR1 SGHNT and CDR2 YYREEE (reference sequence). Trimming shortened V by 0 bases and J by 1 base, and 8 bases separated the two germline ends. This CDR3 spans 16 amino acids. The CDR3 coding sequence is TGTGCCAGCAGCTTGGATGGAGGGTCTGGGGCCAACGTCCTGACTTTC. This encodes CASSLDGGSGANVLTF.

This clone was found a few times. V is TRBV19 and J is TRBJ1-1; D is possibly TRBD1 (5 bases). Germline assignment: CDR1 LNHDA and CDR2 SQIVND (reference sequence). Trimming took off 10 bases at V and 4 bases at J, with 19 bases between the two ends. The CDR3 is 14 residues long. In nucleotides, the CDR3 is TGTGCCACATCGGCATGGGGCGTTGTCACTGAAGCTTTCTTT. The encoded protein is CATSAWGVVTEAFF. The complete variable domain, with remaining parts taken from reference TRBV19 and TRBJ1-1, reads DGGITQSPKYLFRKEGQNVTLSCEQNLNHDAMYWYRQDPGQGLRLIYYSQIVNDFQKGDIAEGYSVSREKKESFPLTVTSAQKNPTAFYLCATSAWGVVTEAFFGQGTRLTVV.

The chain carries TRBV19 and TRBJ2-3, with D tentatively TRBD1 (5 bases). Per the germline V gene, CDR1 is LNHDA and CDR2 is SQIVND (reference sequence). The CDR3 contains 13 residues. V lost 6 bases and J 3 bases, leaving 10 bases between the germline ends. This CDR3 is CASSERQTDTQYF. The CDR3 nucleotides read TGTGCCAGTAGCGAAAGACAGACAGATACGCAGTATTTT.

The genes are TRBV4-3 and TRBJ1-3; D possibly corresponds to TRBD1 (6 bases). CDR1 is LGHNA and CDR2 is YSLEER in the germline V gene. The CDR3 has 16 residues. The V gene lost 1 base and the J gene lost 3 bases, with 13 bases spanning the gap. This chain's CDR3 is CASSQAGQGYGNTIYF. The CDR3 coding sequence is TGCGCCAGCAGCCAAGCGGGGCAGGGGTATGGAAACACCATATATTTT.

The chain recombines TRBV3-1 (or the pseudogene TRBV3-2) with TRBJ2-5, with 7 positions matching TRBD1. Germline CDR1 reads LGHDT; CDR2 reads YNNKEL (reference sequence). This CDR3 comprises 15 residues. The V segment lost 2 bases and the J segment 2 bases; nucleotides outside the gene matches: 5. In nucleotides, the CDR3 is TGTGCCAGCAGCCAATTGAGGGGGCCACAAGAGACCCAGTACTTC. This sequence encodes CASSQLRGPQETQYF.

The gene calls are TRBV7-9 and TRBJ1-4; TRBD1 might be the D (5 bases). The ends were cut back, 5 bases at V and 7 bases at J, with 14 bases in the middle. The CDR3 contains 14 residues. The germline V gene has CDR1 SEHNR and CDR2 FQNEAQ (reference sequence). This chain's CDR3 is CASSPQGGGEKLFF. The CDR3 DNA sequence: TGTGCCAGCAGCCCTCAGGGTGGTGGTGAAAAACTGTTTTTT.

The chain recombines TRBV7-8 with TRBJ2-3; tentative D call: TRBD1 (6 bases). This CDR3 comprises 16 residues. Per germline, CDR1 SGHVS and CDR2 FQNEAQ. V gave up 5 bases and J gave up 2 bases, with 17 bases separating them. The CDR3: CASSNHNRDLTDTQYF. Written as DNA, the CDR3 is TGTGCCAGCAGCAACCATAACAGGGACCTCACAGATACGCAGTATTTT.

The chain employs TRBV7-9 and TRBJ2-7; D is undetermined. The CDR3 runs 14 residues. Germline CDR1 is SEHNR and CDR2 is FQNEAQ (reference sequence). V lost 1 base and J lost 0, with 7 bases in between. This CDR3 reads CASSLGQISYEQYF. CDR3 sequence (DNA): TGTGCCAGCAGCTTAGGGCAGATCTCCTACGAGCAGTACTTC.

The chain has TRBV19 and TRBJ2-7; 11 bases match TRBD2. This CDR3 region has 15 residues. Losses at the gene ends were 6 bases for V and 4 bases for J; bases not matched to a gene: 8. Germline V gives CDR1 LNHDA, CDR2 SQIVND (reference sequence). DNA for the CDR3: TGTGCCAGTAGATCGCTAGCGGGGGGCGGATACGAGCAGTACTTC. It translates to CASRSLAGGGYEQYF.

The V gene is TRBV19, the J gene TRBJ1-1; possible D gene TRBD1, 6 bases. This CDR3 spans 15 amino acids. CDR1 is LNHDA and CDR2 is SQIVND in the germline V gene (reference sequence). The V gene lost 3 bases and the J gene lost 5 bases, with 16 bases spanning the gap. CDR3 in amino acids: CASSMMQGIGTEAFF. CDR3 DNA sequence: TGTGCCAGTAGTATGATGCAGGGGATTGGTACTGAAGCTTTCTTT.

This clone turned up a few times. The CDR3 nucleotides are TGTGCCAGCAGTTTCAAGGGGTACAATCAGCCCCAGCATTTT. This encodes CASSFKGYNQPQHF. The rearrangement links TRBV28 to TRBJ1-5; D possibly corresponds to TRBD1 (5 bases). The CDR3 totals 14 residues. Trimming cost V 3 bases and J 3 bases, with 9 bases left between them. Germline V gene sequence: CDR1 MDHEN, CDR2 SYDVKM.

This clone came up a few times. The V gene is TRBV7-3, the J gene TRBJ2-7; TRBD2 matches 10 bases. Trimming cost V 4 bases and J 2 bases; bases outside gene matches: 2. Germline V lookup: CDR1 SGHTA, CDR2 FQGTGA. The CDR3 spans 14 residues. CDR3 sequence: CASSSGTSAYEQYF. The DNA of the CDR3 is TGTGCCAGCAGCTCCGGGACTAGCGCCTACGAGCAGTACTTC.

The CDR3 bases are TGTGCCAGCCTCCCGCCAGGGCGCCCCTACGAGCAGTACTTC. Residues: CASLPPGRPYEQYF. The chain has TRBV6-5 and TRBJ2-7, with a possible D match to TRBD1 (5 bases). V dropped 8 bases and J dropped 2 bases, with 16 bases sitting between them. The CDR3 sequence is 14 residues long. Germline assignment: CDR1 MNHEY and CDR2 SVGAGI.

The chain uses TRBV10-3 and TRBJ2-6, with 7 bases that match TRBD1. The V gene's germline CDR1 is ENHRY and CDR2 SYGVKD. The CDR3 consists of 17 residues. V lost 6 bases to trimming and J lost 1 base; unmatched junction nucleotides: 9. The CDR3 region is CAISGDRELSGANVLTF. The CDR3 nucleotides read TGTGCCATCAGCGGAGACAGGGAACTATCTGGGGCCAACGTCCTGACTTTC.